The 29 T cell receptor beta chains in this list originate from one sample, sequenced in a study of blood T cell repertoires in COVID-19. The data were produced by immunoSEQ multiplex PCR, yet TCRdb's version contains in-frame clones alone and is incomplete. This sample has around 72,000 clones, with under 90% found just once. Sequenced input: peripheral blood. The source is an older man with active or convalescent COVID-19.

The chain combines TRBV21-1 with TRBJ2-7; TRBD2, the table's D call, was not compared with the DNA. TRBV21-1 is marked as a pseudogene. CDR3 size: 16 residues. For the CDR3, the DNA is TGTGCCAGCAGCAAAGGTTTAGCGGGAGGGCCTAAAGTGCAGTACTTC. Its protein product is CASSKGLAGGPKVQYF.

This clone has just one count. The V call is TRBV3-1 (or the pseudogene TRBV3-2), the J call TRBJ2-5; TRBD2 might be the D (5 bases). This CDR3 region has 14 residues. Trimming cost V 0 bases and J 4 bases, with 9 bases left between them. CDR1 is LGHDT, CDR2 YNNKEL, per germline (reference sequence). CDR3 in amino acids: CASSQDLGRETQYF. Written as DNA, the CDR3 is TGTGCCAGCAGCCAAGATCTAGGGAGAGAGACCCAGTACTTC.

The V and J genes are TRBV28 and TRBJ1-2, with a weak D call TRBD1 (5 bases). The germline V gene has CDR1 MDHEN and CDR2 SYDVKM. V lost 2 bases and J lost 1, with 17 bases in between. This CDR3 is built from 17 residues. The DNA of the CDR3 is TGTGCCAGCAGTTTAGTTGGGGGAGGCCGTCTTAACTATGGCTACACCTTC. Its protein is CASSLVGGGRLNYGYTF.

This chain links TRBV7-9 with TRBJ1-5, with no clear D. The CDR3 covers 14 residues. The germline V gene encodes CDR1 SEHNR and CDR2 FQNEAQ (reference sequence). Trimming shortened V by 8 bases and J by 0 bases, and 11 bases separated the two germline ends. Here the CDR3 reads CASATTDSNQPQHF. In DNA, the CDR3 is TGTGCCAGCGCCACCACTGATAGCAATCAGCCCCAGCATTTT.

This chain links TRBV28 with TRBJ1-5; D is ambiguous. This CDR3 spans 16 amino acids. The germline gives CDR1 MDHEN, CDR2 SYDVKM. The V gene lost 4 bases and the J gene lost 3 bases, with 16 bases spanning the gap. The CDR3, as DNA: TGTGCCAGCAGTTCTGATGGGTTTACAGACAATCAGCCCCAGCATTTT. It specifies CASSSDGFTDNQPQHF.

CDR3 sequence reads: CASTVTSGGSWSEQYF. The CDR3 region has the DNA TGTGCCAGCACCGTTACTTCCGGGGGGTCCTGGAGCGAGCAGTACTTC. This chain connects TRBV11-2 to TRBJ2-7, with 7 bases aligning to TRBD2. V was pared by 7 bases and J by 6 bases, with 18 bases of the junction left unmatched. There are 16 residues in the CDR3. Germline lookup yields CDR1 SGHAT and CDR2 FQNNGV.

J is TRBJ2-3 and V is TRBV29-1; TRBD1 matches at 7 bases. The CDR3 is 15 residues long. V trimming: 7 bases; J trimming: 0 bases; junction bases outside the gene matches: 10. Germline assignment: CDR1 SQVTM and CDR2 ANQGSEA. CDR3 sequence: CSASEGTVSTDTQYF. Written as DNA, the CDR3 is TGCAGCGCATCCGAGGGGACAGTCAGCACAGATACGCAGTATTTT.

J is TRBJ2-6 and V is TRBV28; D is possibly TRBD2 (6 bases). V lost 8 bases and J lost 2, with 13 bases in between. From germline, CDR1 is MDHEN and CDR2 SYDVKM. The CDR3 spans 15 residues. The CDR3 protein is CASGLSGAGANVLTF. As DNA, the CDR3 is TGTGCCAGCGGCCTCTCGGGGGCTGGGGCCAACGTCCTGACTTTC.

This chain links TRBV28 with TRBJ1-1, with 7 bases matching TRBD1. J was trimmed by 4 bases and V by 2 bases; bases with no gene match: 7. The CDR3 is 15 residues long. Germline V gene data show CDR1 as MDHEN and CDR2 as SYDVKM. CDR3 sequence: CASSLGSGGSTEAFF. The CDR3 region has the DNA TGTGCCAGCAGTTTAGGGTCAGGGGGAAGCACTGAAGCTTTCTTT.

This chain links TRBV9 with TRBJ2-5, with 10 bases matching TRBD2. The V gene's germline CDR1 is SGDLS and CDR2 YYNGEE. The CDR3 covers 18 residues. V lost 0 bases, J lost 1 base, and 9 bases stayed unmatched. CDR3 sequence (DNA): TGTGCCAGCAGCGTAGGGGCTAGCGGGAGAGCGTCCCAAGAGACCCAGTACTTC. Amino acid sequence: CASSVGASGRASQETQYF.

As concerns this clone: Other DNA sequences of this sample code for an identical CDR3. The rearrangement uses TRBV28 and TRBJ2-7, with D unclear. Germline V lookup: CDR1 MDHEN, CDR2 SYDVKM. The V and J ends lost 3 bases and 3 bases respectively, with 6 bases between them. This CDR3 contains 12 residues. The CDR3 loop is CASSFSLYEQYF. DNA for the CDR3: TGTGCCAGCAGTTTTTCCCTCTACGAGCAGTACTTC.

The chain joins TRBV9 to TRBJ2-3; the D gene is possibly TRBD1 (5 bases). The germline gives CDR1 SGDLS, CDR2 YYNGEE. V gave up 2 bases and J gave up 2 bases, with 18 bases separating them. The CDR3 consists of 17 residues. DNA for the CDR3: TGTGCCAGCAGCGTCTCAGGGAAAATTGGGTACACAGATACGCAGTATTTT. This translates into CASSVSGKIGYTDTQYF.

In nucleotides, the CDR3 is TGTGCCAGCAGCTTGTACAGGGCTAACTATGGCTACACCTTC. It is translated as CASSLYRANYGYTF. The gene calls are TRBV5-6 and TRBJ1-2; possibly TRBD1 for D (6 bases). Trimming took 1 base from V and 0 from J, leaving 7 bases between them. Germline CDR1 is SGHDT and CDR2 is YYEEEE. The CDR3 extends over 14 amino acids. The whole variable domain, remainder taken from reference TRBV5-6 and TRBJ1-2, is DAGVTQSPTHLIKTRGQQVTLRCSPKSGHDTVSWYQQALGQGPQFIFQYYEEEERQRGNFPDRFSGHQFPNYSSELNVNALLLGDSALYLCASSLYRANYGYTFGSGTRLTVV.

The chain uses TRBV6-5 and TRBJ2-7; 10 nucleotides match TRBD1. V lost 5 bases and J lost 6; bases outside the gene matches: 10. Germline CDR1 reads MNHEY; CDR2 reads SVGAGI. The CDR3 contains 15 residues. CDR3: CASSRPGTGEFEQYF. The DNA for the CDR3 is TGTGCCAGCAGTCGCCCCGGGACAGGGGAGTTCGAGCAGTACTTC.

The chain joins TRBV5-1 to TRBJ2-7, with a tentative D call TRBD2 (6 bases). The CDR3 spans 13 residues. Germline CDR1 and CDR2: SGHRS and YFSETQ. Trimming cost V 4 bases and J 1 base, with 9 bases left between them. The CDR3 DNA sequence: TGCGCCAGCAGCCCGAGCGGGTCCTACGAGCAGTACTTC. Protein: CASSPSGSYEQYF.

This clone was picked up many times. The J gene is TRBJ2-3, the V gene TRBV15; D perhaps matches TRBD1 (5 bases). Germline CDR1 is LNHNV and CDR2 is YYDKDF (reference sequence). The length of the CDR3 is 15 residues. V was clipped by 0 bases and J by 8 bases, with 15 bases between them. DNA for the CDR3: TGTGCCACCAGCAGAGATTCCCAGGGTGGCGGTACGCAGTATTTT. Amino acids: CATSRDSQGGGTQYF. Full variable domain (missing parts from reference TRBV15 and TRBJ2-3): DAMVIQNPRYQVTQFGKPVTLSCSQTLNHNVMYWYQQKSSQAPKLLFHYYDKDFNNEADTPDNFQSRRPNTSFCFLDIRSPGLGDTAMYLCATSRDSQGGGTQYFGPGTRLTVL.

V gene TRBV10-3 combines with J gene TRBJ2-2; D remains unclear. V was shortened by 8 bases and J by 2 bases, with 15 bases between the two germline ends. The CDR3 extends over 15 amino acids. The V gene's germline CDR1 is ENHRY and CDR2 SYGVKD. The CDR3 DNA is TGTGCCATCGCCCAAGCCGAGGTTAACACCGGGGAGCTGTTTTTT. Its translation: CAIAQAEVNTGELFF.

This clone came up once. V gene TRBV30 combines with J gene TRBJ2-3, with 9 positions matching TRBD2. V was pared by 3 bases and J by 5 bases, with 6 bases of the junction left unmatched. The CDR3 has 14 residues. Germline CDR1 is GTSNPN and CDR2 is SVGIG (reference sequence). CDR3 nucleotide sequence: TGTGCCTGGAGGCGGGGGCGGGGGGGAGATACGCAGTATTTT. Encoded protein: CAWRRGRGGDTQYF. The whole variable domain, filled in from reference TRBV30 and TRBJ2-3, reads SQTIHQWPATLVQPVGSPLSLECTVEGTSNPNLYWYRQAAGRGLQLLFYSVGIGQISSEVPQNLSASRPQDRQFILSSKKLLLSDSGFYLCAWRRGRGGDTQYFGPGTRLTVL.

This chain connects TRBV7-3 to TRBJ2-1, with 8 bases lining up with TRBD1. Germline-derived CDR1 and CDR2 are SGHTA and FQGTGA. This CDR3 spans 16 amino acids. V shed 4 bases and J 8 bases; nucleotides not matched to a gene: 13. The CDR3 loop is CASSSFGQGSPHEQFF. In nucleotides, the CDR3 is TGTGCCAGCAGCTCATTTGGACAGGGTTCGCCGCATGAGCAGTTCTTC.

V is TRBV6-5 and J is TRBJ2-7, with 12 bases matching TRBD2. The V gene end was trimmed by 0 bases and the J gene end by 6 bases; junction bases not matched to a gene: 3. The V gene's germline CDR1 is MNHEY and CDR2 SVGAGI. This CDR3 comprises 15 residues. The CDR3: CASSYSTSGSFEQYF. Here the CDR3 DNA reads TGTGCCAGCAGTTACTCGACTAGCGGGAGTTTCGAGCAGTACTTC.

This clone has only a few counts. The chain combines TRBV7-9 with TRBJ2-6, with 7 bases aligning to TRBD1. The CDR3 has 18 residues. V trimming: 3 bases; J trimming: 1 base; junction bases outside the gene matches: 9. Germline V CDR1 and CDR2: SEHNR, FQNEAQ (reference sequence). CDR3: CASSFQGQKLSGANVLTF. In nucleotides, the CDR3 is TGTGCCAGCAGCTTCCAGGGACAGAAACTATCTGGGGCCAACGTCCTGACTTTC. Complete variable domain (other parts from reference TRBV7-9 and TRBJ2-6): DTGVSQNPRHKITKRGQNVTFRCDPISEHNRLYWYRQTLGQGPEFLTYFQNEAQLEKSRLLSDRFSAERPKGSFSTLEIQRTEQGDSAMYLCASSFQGQKLSGANVLTFGAGSRLTVL.

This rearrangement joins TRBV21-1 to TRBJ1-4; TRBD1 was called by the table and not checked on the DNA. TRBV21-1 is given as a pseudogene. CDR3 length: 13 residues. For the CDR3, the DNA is TGTGCCAGCAGCCCGCCCCCAGGGGAAAAACTGTTTTTT. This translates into CASSPPPGEKLFF.

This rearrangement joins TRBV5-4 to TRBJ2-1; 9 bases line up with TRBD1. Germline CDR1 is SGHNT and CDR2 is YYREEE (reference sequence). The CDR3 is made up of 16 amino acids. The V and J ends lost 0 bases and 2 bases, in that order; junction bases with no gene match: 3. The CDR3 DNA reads TGTGCCAGCAGCTTGGGGGGGACAGGGACCTACAATGAGCAGTTCTTC. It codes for CASSLGGTGTYNEQFF.

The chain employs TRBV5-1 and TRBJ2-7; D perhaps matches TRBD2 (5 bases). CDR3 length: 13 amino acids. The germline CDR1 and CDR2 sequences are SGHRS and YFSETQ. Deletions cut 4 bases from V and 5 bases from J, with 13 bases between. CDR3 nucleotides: TGCGCCAGCAGCAATAGCGTTACGGACGAGCAGTACTTC. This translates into CASSNSVTDEQYF.

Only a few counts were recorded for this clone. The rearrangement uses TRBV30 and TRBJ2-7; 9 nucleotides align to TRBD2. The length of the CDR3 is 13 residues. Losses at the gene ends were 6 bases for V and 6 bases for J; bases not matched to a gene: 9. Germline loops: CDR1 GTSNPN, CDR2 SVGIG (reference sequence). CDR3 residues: CACSASGIVEQYF. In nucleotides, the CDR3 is TGTGCCTGCAGCGCTAGCGGGATAGTCGAGCAGTACTTC.

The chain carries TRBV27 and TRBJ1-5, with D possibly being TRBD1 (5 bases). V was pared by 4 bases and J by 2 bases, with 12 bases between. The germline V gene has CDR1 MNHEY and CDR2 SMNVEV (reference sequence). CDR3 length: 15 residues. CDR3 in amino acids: CASSSRAGGNQPQHF. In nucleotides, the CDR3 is TGTGCCAGCAGTTCCAGGGCGGGAGGCAATCAGCCCCAGCATTTT.

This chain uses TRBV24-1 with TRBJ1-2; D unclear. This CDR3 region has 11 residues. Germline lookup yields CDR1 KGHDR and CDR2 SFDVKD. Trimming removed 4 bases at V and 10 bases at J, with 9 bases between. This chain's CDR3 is CATSENRDYTF. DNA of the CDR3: TGTGCCACCAGTGAAAACCGGGACTACACCTTC.

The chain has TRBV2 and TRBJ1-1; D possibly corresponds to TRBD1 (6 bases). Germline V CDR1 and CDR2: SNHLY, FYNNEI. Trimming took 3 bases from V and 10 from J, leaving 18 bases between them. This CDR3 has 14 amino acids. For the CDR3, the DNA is TGTGCCAGCAGTGAGGCGGGGGGCGGTGGCTCAGCTTTCTTT. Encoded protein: CASSEAGGGGSAFF.

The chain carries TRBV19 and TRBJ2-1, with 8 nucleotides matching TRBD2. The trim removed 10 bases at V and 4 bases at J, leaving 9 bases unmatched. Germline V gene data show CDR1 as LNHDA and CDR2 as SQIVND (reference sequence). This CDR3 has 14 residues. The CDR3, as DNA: TGTGCCACTGGGGGAGCGGGAGTGTACAATGAGCAGTTCTTC. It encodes CATGGAGVYNEQFF.